This is a list of T cell receptor beta chains from one sample in a study of regulatory T cells in long-lasting Graves disease. TCRdb reprocessed the multiplex PCR reads via MiXCR and lists one record per CDR3 protein. The sample records a few hundred thousand distinct CDR3 sequences, approximately 23% being singletons. The sample in question was peripheral blood mononuclear cells (PBMCs), obtained when the disease was refractory, from a patient treated with antithyroid drugs. Source of these receptors: a female donor with Graves disease. Both conserved end residues are part of each CDR3. D genes are given only for firm matches. Clone size is stated in some rows and not others, as once, few, many or a class when expanded.

D gene	CDR3 length	clone size	V gene	J gene	CDR3 protein	CDR3 DNA
-	16	-	TRBV10-3	TRBJ2-2	CAISESSGGRGGELFF	TGTGCCATCAGTGAGTCGAGTGGTGGCAGAGGCGGGGAGCTGTTTTTT
-	13	-	TRBV24-1	TRBJ2-7	CATSDLRADEQYF	TGTGCCACCAGTGATTTGAGGGCGGACGAGCAGTACTTC
-	14	many	TRBV9	TRBJ2-7	CASSVEDSSYEQYF	TGTGCCAGCAGCGTCGAGGACAGTTCCTACGAGCAGTACTTC
TRBD1	13	many	TRBV28	TRBJ1-4	CASSLSSETGVFF	TGTGCCAGCAGTTTAAGTTCCGAGACAGGGGTGTTTTTT
-	12	-	TRBV5-8	TRBJ2-2	CASSLNFGALFF	TGTGCCAGCAGCTTGAACTTCGGGGCGCTGTTTTTT
-	15	-	TRBV24-1	TRBJ2-5	CATSEIGTKQETQYF	TGTGCCACCAGTGAGATCGGGACAAAACAAGAGACCCAGTACTTC
TRBD1	15	many	TRBV29-1	TRBJ1-2	CSVGPGTGRGYGYTF	TGCAGCGTTGGCCCCGGGACAGGAAGGGGTTATGGCTACACCTTC
-	15	many	TRBV6-1	TRBJ2-2	CASIMDSFYTGELFF	TGTGCCAGCATCATGGACTCCTTCTACACCGGGGAGCTGTTTTTT
TRBD1	15	-	TRBV27	TRBJ2-2	CASSRLRGRTGELFF	TGTGCCAGCAGCCGCCTCAGGGGGCGCACCGGGGAGCTGTTTTTT
TRBD1	15	-	TRBV29-1	TRBJ1-2	CSVLGTGTLRGGYTF	TGCAGCGTCCTCGGGACAGGCACTCTAAGGGGTGGCTACACCTTC
-	15	many	TRBV20-1	TRBJ1-1	CSAQITGRMNTEAFF	TGCAGTGCGCAGATAACCGGGAGGATGAACACTGAAGCTTTCTTT
TRBD1	17	many	TRBV7-2	TRBJ1-5	CASSLGDRGQYGQPQHF	TGTGCCAGCAGCCTTGGGGACAGGGGGCAGTACGGACAGCCCCAGCATTTT